The 5 T cell receptor beta chains below were found in one sample sequenced in a study of blood T cell repertoires in COVID-19. Method: immunoSEQ multiplex PCR; TCRdb's copy keeps in-frame clones and lacks some. This sample carries hundreds of thousands of clones, less than 90% of them seen once, and the ten largest clones take about 20%. Sequencing was performed on peripheral blood. Source of these receptors: a man younger than 40 with active or convalescent COVID-19.

The chain carries TRBV7-2 and TRBJ1-2; TRBD1 is a possible D gene (5 bases). The CDR3 totals 15 residues. The V gene's germline CDR1 is SGHTA and CDR2 FQGNSA. Deletions cut 5 bases from V and 2 bases from J, with 15 bases between. CDR3 region: CASSQGGDGNYGYTF. The CDR3 DNA reads as TGTGCCAGCAGCCAGGGTGGCGACGGGAACTATGGCTACACCTTC.

The chain employs TRBV10-2 and TRBJ2-2; TRBD2 matches at 11 bases. Trimming took 6 bases from V and 1 from J; bases not matched to a gene: 10. The CDR3 loop spans 18 amino acids. Germline CDR1 and CDR2: WSHSY and SAAADI. CDR3 nucleotides: TGCGCCAGCAGAGGACTAGCGGGCCAATCGAGGAACACCGGGGAGCTGTTTTTT. As protein: CASRGLAGQSRNTGELFF.

The chain links TRBV7-2 to TRBJ2-1; TRBD2 agrees at 9 bases. The CDR3 has 15 residues. The trim removed 5 bases at V and 7 bases at J, leaving 9 bases unmatched. Germline assignment: CDR1 SGHTA and CDR2 FQGNSA. As DNA, the CDR3 is TGTGCCAGCAGCCCCCCGACTAGCGGAGATAATGAGCAGTTCTTC. Protein: CASSPPTSGDNEQFF.

This chain uses TRBV18 with TRBJ1-2; D is possibly TRBD1 (5 bases). Trimming left V 2 bases short and J 3 bases short, with 13 bases between. The CDR3 is 15 residues long. In germline, CDR1 is KGHSH, CDR2 LQKENI. CDR3 bases: TGTGCCAGCTCACCAAGGATAGGGGTGGACTATGGCTACACCTTC. This encodes CASSPRIGVDYGYTF.

The chain combines TRBV5-6 with TRBJ1-2; a weak D match, TRBD1 (6 bases). The V end lost 2 bases, the J end lost 4 bases, and 9 bases lay between the germline ends. From germline, CDR1 is SGHDT and CDR2 YYEEEE. The CDR3 is made up of 13 amino acids. This CDR3 is CASSFRQAYGYTF. CDR3 in DNA: TGTGCCAGCAGCTTTAGACAGGCCTATGGCTACACCTTC.